These T cell receptor beta chains were read from a single sample in a study of cytomegalovirus exposure and HLA in healthy donors. Assay used: immunoSEQ multiplex PCR; TCRdb lists only in-frame clones, some missing. In the table there are approximately 70,000 clones, around 78% of which are singletons. The sequenced material came from PBMCs. These receptors were collected from a man aged 45-65 years in good health and CMV-seronegative. Both conserved end residues are part of each CDR3. D genes are given only for firm matches.

j_call cdr3_length v_call d_call cdr3_aa cdr3_nt
TRBJ1-3 16 TRBV9 TRBD1 CASSPTGGGSGNTIYF TGTGCCAGCAGCCCGACAGGGGGCGGCTCTGGAAACACCATATATTTT
TRBJ1-2 16 TRBV13 - CASSHLNLYRIFGYTF TGTGCCAGCAGCCATCTTAATCTGTACAGGATTTTTGGCTACACCTTC
TRBJ2-3 13 TRBV10-3 - CAISESVLDTQYF TGTGCCATCAGTGAGTCTGTTCTAGATACGCAGTATTTT
TRBJ2-5 13 TRBV29-1 - CSVETGGPETQYF TGCAGCGTTGAAACCGGGGGGCCCGAGACCCAGTACTTC
TRBJ1-2 12 TRBV4-2 - CASRGQSYGYTF TGTGCCAGCAGGGGGCAGAGCTATGGCTACACCTTC
TRBJ2-5 16 TRBV12-5 - CASGLASGFGRETQYF TGTGCTAGTGGTTTGGCCTCAGGTTTTGGAAGAGAGACCCAGTACTTC
TRBJ1-4 14 TRBV10-3 - CAISARTGGEKLFF TGTGCCATCAGTGCACGGACTGGTGGTGAAAAACTGTTTTTT
TRBJ2-3 16 TRBV11-3 - CASSLRAGPGGDTQYF TGTGCCAGCAGCTTACGGGCGGGTCCCGGTGGGGATACGCAGTATTTT
TRBJ1-5 13 TRBV7-2 TRBD1 CASSTGQGQPQHF TGTGCCAGCAGCACGGGACAGGGGCAGCCCCAGCATTTT
TRBJ2-7 14 TRBV6-5 - CASRTRDSSYEQYF TGTGCCAGCAGGACCCGGGACTCTTCCTACGAGCAGTACTTC
TRBJ2-1 15 TRBV13 - CASSLEGQGYNEQFF TGTGCCAGCAGCTTAGAGGGACAAGGGTACAATGAGCAGTTCTTC
TRBJ1-2 16 TRBV7-9 TRBD1 CASRPSGGQGIYGYTF TGTGCCAGCAGACCGTCGGGGGGACAGGGGATCTATGGCTACACCTTC
TRBJ2-7 14 TRBV7-3 - CASSIYRDNYEQYF TGTGCCAGTTCCATATACCGGGATAACTACGAGCAGTACTTC
TRBJ1-3 14 TRBV7-6 - CASSPGPVENTIYF TGTGCCAGCAGCCCGGGTCCGGTAGAAAACACCATATATTTT
TRBJ1-1 15 TRBV19 TRBD1 CASRNVDRDPTEAFF TGTGCCAGTAGGAATGTCGACAGGGATCCCACTGAAGCTTTCTTT
TRBJ1-5 14 TRBV9 - CASSVTGSNQPQHF TGTGCCAGCAGCGTAACCGGGTCAAATCAGCCCCAGCATTTT
TRBJ2-3 15 TRBV19 TRBD2 CASSMGGRSPDTQYF TGTGCCAGTAGTATGGGCGGGAGGTCCCCAGATACGCAGTATTTT